Sequencing of this T cell receptor (beta chain) was carried out in a study of cytomegalovirus exposure and HLA in healthy donors. General study results and limits: In a later analysis, HLA-C alleles had the fewest associated TCRs, DRB1 alleles the most.

V gave up 5 bases and J gave up 1 base; unmatched junction bases: 2. The CDR3 covers 15 residues. Germline assignment: CDR1 SGHTA and CDR2 FQGNSA. PCR amplification relied on 60 Vbeta primers (plus 13 Jbeta primers). Original methodology: An analysis that came later counted 80 million or so unique TCR beta chains, around 12 million shared. Clones were read by immunoSEQ multiplex PCR, and TCRdb kept only the in-frame ones, dropping some. V and J calls and clone size are copied from that table; D and trimming were computed from the DNA. The sample contains approximately 150,000 clones, around a tenth of which appear only once. As to this clone: Its antigen is unknown.

Specimen: PBMCs. The chain employs TRBV7-2 and TRBJ2-5; 12 bases align to TRBD2. The clonotype was recovered from a male donor in good health and CMV-seronegative. The CDR3 spells CASSRLAGVQETQYF. The DNA for the CDR3 is TGTGCCAGCAGCCGACTAGCGGGGGTCCAAGAGACCCAGTACTTC.